Below are 26 T cell receptor beta chains sequenced from a single sample in a study of beta chain features in type 1 diabetes. The authors reverse transcribed all of the isolated RNA, so sequencing captured expressed TCRB transcripts. The repertoire was sequenced with immunoSEQ multiplex PCR; TCRdb's copy has only in-frame clones and lacks some. This table holds some 500,000 clones, approximately 10% found once. Sequencing was done on a sample of naive CD4+ T cells from blood. The receptor source for this set is a woman aged 18 to 35 in good health.

This clone occurred a few times. The V call is TRBV7-2, the J call TRBJ2-7; D may correspond to TRBD1 or TRBD2 (5 bases each). Germline assignment: CDR1 SGHTA and CDR2 FQGNSA. Trimming left V 2 bases short and J 3 bases short, with 14 bases between. CDR3 length: 15 amino acids. The CDR3 reads CASSLTGDGIYEQYF. In nucleotides, the CDR3 is TGTGCCAGCAGCTTAACCGGGGACGGGATCTACGAGCAGTACTTC.

This clone was detected only a few times. The CDR3: CASSRGTGSHEQYF. The CDR3 DNA reads TGTGCCAGCAGCAGGGGGACAGGGTCCCACGAGCAGTACTTC. The chain combines TRBV7-9 with TRBJ2-5, with 9 bases aligning to TRBD1. The J call could be wrong; TRBJ2-7 is a better fit for the DNA end. The length of the CDR3 is 14 residues. Germline assignment: CDR1 SEHNR and CDR2 FQNEAQ (reference sequence).

This clone was observed at least ten times. The rearrangement uses TRBV10-3 and TRBJ2-7; D gene uncertain. The germline gives CDR1 ENHRY, CDR2 SYGVKD. Trimming stripped 7 bases from V and 4 bases from J, with 5 bases between. This CDR3 has 10 amino acids. The CDR3 coding sequence is TGTGCCATCAAGGAGTACGAGCAGTACGTC. This codes for CAIKEYEQYV.

This clone showed up just a few times. The genes are TRBV19 and TRBJ2-1; weak D call: TRBD2 (6 bases). Deletions cut 3 bases from V and 12 bases from J, with 12 bases between. Germline CDR1 reads LNHDA; CDR2 reads SQIVND (reference sequence). The CDR3 is 12 residues long. The CDR3 nucleotides read TGTGCCAGTAGTATCCCTAAGCGGGTGCAGTTCTTC. Its protein is CASSIPKRVQFF.

The rearrangement joins TRBV5-4 to TRBJ2-7; 8 bases map to TRBD1. Germline CDR1 is SGHNT and CDR2 is YYREEE (reference sequence). The V gene end was trimmed by 2 bases and the J gene end by 6 bases; junction bases not matched to a gene: 4. This CDR3 contains 13 residues. CDR3 loop: CASSLDRGGEQYF. Written as DNA, the CDR3 is TGTGCCAGCAGCTTAGACAGGGGCGGCGAGCAGTACTTC.

This clone was counted between two and nine times. The chain links TRBV7-9 to TRBJ1-4; D ambiguous. The CDR3 is made up of 16 amino acids. Trimming left V 4 bases short and J 0 bases short, with 12 bases between. Germline V gives CDR1 SEHNR, CDR2 FQNEAQ (reference sequence). CDR3 sequence: CASSSKVWATNEKLFF. In nucleotides, the CDR3 is TGTGCCAGCAGCTCCAAGGTCTGGGCAACTAATGAAAAACTGTTTTTT.

This chain connects TRBV7-2 to TRBJ1-2; D unclear. V was clipped by 1 base and J by 8 bases, with 11 bases between them. CDR1 and CDR2 (germline): SGHTA, FQGNSA. CDR3 length equals 13 residues. The CDR3 sequence: CASSLGHEGGYTF. In nucleotides, the CDR3 is TGTGCCAGCAGCTTAGGTCACGAGGGCGGCTACACCTTC.

The chain carries TRBV4-2 and TRBJ2-6; D gene unclear. Germline CDR1 reads LGHNA; CDR2 reads YNFKEQ. V was cut by 1 base and J by 4 bases, with 11 bases left in between. The CDR3 extends over 16 amino acids. The CDR3 nucleotides are TGTGCCAGCAGCCAAGGAGTCGAGAGGGGGGCCAACGTCCTGACTTTC. Encoded protein: CASSQGVERGANVLTF.

This chain uses TRBV7-2 with TRBJ2-5; 11 positions agree with TRBD2. The germline V gene has CDR1 SGHTA and CDR2 FQGNSA. CDR3 size: 15 residues. Germline trimming cut 7 bases from V and 4 bases from J; bases unmatched to any gene: 8. CDR3 in amino acids: CASTRMLAGGETQYF. In DNA, the CDR3 is TGTGCCAGCACCCGGATGCTAGCGGGAGGAGAGACCCAGTACTTC.

The J gene is TRBJ2-2, the V gene TRBV29-1, with D maybe TRBD1 (6 bases). CDR1 SQVTM and CDR2 ANQGSEA come from the germline V gene. The CDR3 runs 15 residues. Trimming shortened V by 5 bases and J by 4 bases, and 17 bases separated the two germline ends. In nucleotides, the CDR3 is TGCAGCGTTACGGGTGCGGCAGGGGCCACCGGGGAGCTGTTTTTT. Residues: CSVTGAAGATGELFF.

The table lists this clone with a few counts. The chain recombines TRBV18 with TRBJ2-1; no clear D gene. Germline V gene sequence: CDR1 KGHSH, CDR2 LQKENI. V lost 0 bases to trimming and J lost 3 bases, with 18 bases between them. CDR3 length: 18 residues. In DNA form, the CDR3 reads TGTGCCAGCTCACCACCGGTGGTCACAGCAGATGTCTACAATGAGCAGTTCTTC. It translates to CASSPPVVTADVYNEQFF.

J is TRBJ1-1 and V is TRBV4-3; maybe TRBD1 (6 bases). The CDR3 loop spans 14 amino acids. Germline assignment: CDR1 LGHNA and CDR2 YSLEER. Trimming took off 3 bases at V and 2 bases at J, with 10 bases between the two ends. The CDR3, as DNA: TGCGCCAGCAGCCACCGGGACACTAACACTGAAGCTTTCTTT. The encoded protein is CASSHRDTNTEAFF.

The chain is built from TRBV7-2 and TRBJ2-1; 8 bases are shared with TRBD1. V trimming: 2 bases; J trimming: 6 bases; junction bases outside the gene matches: 3. This CDR3 contains 14 residues. In germline, CDR1 is SGHTA, CDR2 FQGNSA. The chain's CDR3 is CASSLQGASNEQFF. Here the CDR3 DNA reads TGTGCCAGCAGCTTACAGGGGGCGTCCAATGAGCAGTTCTTC.

The chain uses TRBV11-3 and TRBJ2-3; 7 nucleotides align to TRBD2. CDR3 length: 15 residues. Germline loops: CDR1 SGHNT, CDR2 YENEEA. Trimming took 7 bases from V and 3 from J; bases not matched to a gene: 10. The CDR3 nucleotides are TGTGCCAGCAAGGTCCGCGCAGCGGGAACAGATACGCAGTATTTT. Its protein product is CASKVRAAGTDTQYF. Using reference TRBV11-3 and TRBJ2-3 for the parts outside the CDR3, the full variable domain is EAGVVQSPRYKIIEKKQPVAFWCNPISGHNTLYWYLQNLGQGPELLIRYENEEAVDDSQLPKDRFSAERLKGVDSTLKIQPAELGDSAVYLCASKVRAAGTDTQYFGPGTRLTVL.

The genes are TRBV19 and TRBJ2-1; 8 bases are shared with TRBD1. The V and J ends lost 5 bases and 10 bases, in that order; junction bases with no gene match: 7. The V gene's germline CDR1 is LNHDA and CDR2 SQIVND (reference sequence). The CDR3 spans 13 residues. Written as DNA, the CDR3 is TGTGCCAGTAGTGCATCCCGGACAGGGGAGCAGTTCTTC. As protein: CASSASRTGEQFF.

This clone occurred a few times. This same CDR3 is encoded by further DNA sequences in the sample. The V and J genes are TRBV5-1 and TRBJ2-6; no clear D gene. Per germline, CDR1 SGHRS and CDR2 YFSETQ. The V end was cut by 2 bases, the J end by 2 bases, with 5 bases between. The CDR3 contains 14 residues. The CDR3 loop is CASSFGPGANVLTF. CDR3 in DNA: TGCGCCAGCAGCTTTGGGCCTGGGGCCAACGTCCTGACTTTC.

This chain uses TRBV7-2 with TRBJ2-3; the D call may be TRBD1 or TRBD2 (6 bases each). The CDR3 loop spans 15 amino acids. Trimming removed 1 base at V and 2 bases at J, with 10 bases between. CDR1 and CDR2 (germline): SGHTA, FQGNSA. The CDR3 is CASSLVGGITDTQYF. In nucleotides, the CDR3 is TGTGCCAGCAGCTTAGTGGGGGGCATCACAGATACGCAGTATTTT. The full variable domain, rest sourced from reference TRBV7-2 and TRBJ2-3, is GAGVSQSPSNKVTEKGKDVELRCDPISGHTALYWYRQSLGQGLEFLIYFQGNSAPDKSGLPSDRFSAERTGGSVSTLTIQRTQQEDSAVYLCASSLVGGITDTQYFGPGTRLTVL.

The CDR3 loop is CASSFLTAETQYF. The CDR3 bases are TGTGCCAGCAGTTTTTTGACAGCAGAGACCCAGTACTTC. This chain connects TRBV28 to TRBJ2-5; weak D call: TRBD1 (5 bases). The CDR3 spans 13 residues. V lost 3 bases and J 4 bases, leaving 9 bases between the germline ends. In germline, CDR1 is MDHEN, CDR2 SYDVKM.

This clone turned up a few times. The rearrangement joins TRBV7-3 to TRBJ2-3; D unclear. The germline CDR1 and CDR2 sequences are SGHTA and FQGTGA. V was pared by 0 bases and J by 2 bases, with 6 bases between. The CDR3 is made up of 14 amino acids. This CDR3 is CASSLTGTTDTQYF. CDR3 DNA: TGTGCCAGCAGCTTAACCGGCACCACAGATACGCAGTATTTT.

This clone was observed a few times. V gene TRBV9 combines with J gene TRBJ2-7; maybe TRBD1 (6 bases). The CDR3 covers 14 residues. The V and J ends lost 0 bases and 3 bases respectively, with 10 bases between them. CDR1 is SGDLS, CDR2 YYNGEE, per germline. CDR3 nucleotides: TGTGCCAGCAGCGTAGATTGGGGGCACTACGAGCAGTACTTC. Its translation is CASSVDWGHYEQYF.

This clone occurred a few times. This rearrangement joins TRBV18 to TRBJ2-7, with 9 nucleotides matching TRBD2. This CDR3 comprises 16 residues. Germline V lookup: CDR1 KGHSH, CDR2 LQKENI. The V and J ends lost 4 bases and 2 bases, in that order; junction bases with no gene match: 9. CDR3 amino acids: CASSHGLASQAYEQYF. The CDR3 coding sequence is TGTGCCAGCTCACACGGACTAGCGTCGCAGGCCTACGAGCAGTACTTC.

This clone turned up a few times. This chain connects TRBV20-1 to TRBJ1-1, with D hard to call. The V end was cut by 3 bases, the J end by 4 bases, with 3 bases between. This CDR3 spans 10 amino acids. Looked up from germline, CDR1 is DFQATT and CDR2 is SNEGSKA (reference sequence). The CDR3 loop is CSASSTEAFF. The CDR3 nucleotides are TGCAGTGCTAGTAGCACTGAAGCTTTCTTT.

Many counts were recorded for this clone. This chain links TRBV13 with TRBJ2-5; 8 bases align to TRBD2. Germline V gene data show CDR1 as PRHDT and CDR2 as FYEKMQ (reference sequence). This CDR3 has 18 residues. Germline trimming cut 5 bases from V and 4 bases from J; bases unmatched to any gene: 18. CDR3 protein: CASSPNSPGLGRRETQYF. In DNA form, the CDR3 reads TGTGCCAGCAGCCCTAATTCTCCGGGACTAGGAAGACGAGAGACCCAGTACTTC. Drawing the rest from reference TRBV13 and TRBJ2-5, the complete variable domain is AAGVIQSPRHLIKEKRETATLKCYPIPRHDTVYWYQQGPGQDPQFLISFYEKMQSDKGSIPDRFSAQQFSDYHSELNMSSLELGDSALYFCASSPNSPGLGRRETQYFGPGTRLLVL.

V is TRBV7-2 and J is TRBJ2-1; 7 bases fit TRBD1. The CDR3 has 12 amino acids. With 4 bases clipped from V and 7 bases from J, the junction kept 1 base outside the gene matches. CDR1 and CDR2 (germline): SGHTA, FQGNSA. The CDR3, as DNA: TGTGCCAGCAGCTCACAGGGGAATGAGCAGTTCTTC. Amino acids: CASSSQGNEQFF.

This clone has more than one count but fewer than ten. The chain links TRBV4-3 to TRBJ2-1, with 10 positions matching TRBD2. Looked up from germline, CDR1 is LGHNA and CDR2 is YSLEER. The CDR3 totals 17 residues. After removal of 2 bases from V and 4 bases from J, the junction contained 8 bases not matched to a gene. The CDR3 is CASSQSSGRQLYNEQFF. As DNA, the CDR3 is TGCGCCAGCAGCCAAAGTAGCGGGAGGCAACTTTACAATGAGCAGTTCTTC.

V gene TRBV18 combines with J gene TRBJ2-7; D unresolved. The CDR3 contains 14 residues. V gave up 3 bases and J gave up 2 bases, with 11 bases separating them. Germline CDR1 KGHSH, CDR2 LQKENI. As DNA, the CDR3 is TGTGCCAGCTCACCTACAGCAGACCCCTACGAGCAGTACGTC. This translates into CASSPTADPYEQYV.